A selection of T cell receptor beta chains follows, all from one sample in a study of shared clonotypes between healthy human individuals. Generated by immunoSEQ multiplex PCR, the TCRdb table keeps only in-frame clones and is missing some. The data contain about 2.4 million clones, about 92% of them singletons. The sample comprised naive CD4+ T cells sorted from blood. Receptors were obtained from a man aged 18 to 29 in good health. Each CDR3 is given with its conserved first and last residue. D genes are given only for firm matches. Some rows have no size entry. The others give once, few or many, or a class for an expanded clone.

TRBV2,NA,TRBJ1-6,NA,TGTGCCAGCAGTGAACAGGGGCCAGGATCACCCCTCCACTTT,CASSEQGPGSPLHF
TRBV7-2,NA,TRBJ2-3,NA,TGTGCCAGCAGCTTAGACCCCCCCGGGACAGATACGCAGTATTTT,CASSLDPPGTDTQYF
TRBV5-1,NA,TRBJ2-7,NA,TGCGCCAGCAGCTTGGGGGGTGTCGGTGAGCAGTACTTC,CASSLGGVGEQYF
TRBV5-6,TRBD1,TRBJ1-5,NA,TGTGCCAGCAGCTTCACAGGGGGAGGTCAGCCCCAGCATTTT,CASSFTGGGQPQHF
TRBV6-5,TRBD1,TRBJ1-5,NA,TGTGCCAGCAACAGGGGGGTTGGAGATAATCAGCCCCAGCATTTT,CASNRGVGDNQPQHF
TRBV6-5,NA,TRBJ2-5,NA,TGTGCCAGGGCGATGGACAGAGACCAAGAGACCCAGTACTTC,CARAMDRDQETQYF
TRBV6-5,NA,TRBJ1-5,NA,TGTGCCAGCAGGCCAACGGGGGCGGGAAATCAGCCCCAGCATTTT,CASRPTGAGNQPQHF
TRBV2,TRBD1,TRBJ1-2,NA,TGTGCCAGCAGGCAGACAGGGGTTCGGTATGGCTACACCTTC,CASRQTGVRYGYTF
TRBV15,TRBD1,TRBJ1-6,NA,TGTGCCACCAGCAGCCCCAGGGGGCGAAATTCACCCCTCCACTTT,CATSSPRGRNSPLHF
TRBV28,NA,TRBJ1-6,NA,TGTGCCAGCAGCTTCCACGGGGGATGGAATTCACCCCTCCACTTT,CASSFHGGWNSPLHF
TRBV30,TRBD2,TRBJ2-5,NA,TGTGCCTGGAGTCGGACTAGCAGGCCAGAGACCCAGTACTTC,CAWSRTSRPETQYF
TRBV30,TRBD1,TRBJ1-2,NA,TGTGCCTGGAGTCCCTTCGGACAGGGGATGGGCTACACCTTC,CAWSPFGQGMGYTF
TRBV6-5,NA,TRBJ1-1,NA,TGTGCCAGCATCTCGCCAAGGGACACTGAAGCTTTCTTT,CASISPRDTEAFF
TRBV7-2,TRBD1,TRBJ1-4,once,TGTGCCAGCAGCCAGACAGGGTCGACTAATGAAAAACTGTTTTTT,CASSQTGSTNEKLFF
TRBV2,TRBD2,TRBJ2-7,NA,TGTGCCAGCAGTGAGGGACTAGCGGGGTCCTACGAGCAGTACTTC,CASSEGLAGSYEQYF
TRBV18,NA,TRBJ1-4,NA,TGTGCCAGCTCACGAGCCGGGTCGACCTCTAATGAAAAACTGTTTTTT,CASSRAGSTSNEKLFF
TRBV5-1,NA,TRBJ1-5,NA,TGCGCCAGCAGCTTGGGGGCGAGTCAGCCCCAGCATTTT,CASSLGASQPQHF
TRBV18,TRBD1,TRBJ1-2,NA,TGTGCCAGCTCACCACTCCTACCAGGGGGTTCATTTGGCTATGGCTACACCTTC,CASSPLLPGGSFGYGYTF
TRBV18,TRBD1,TRBJ2-3,NA,TGTGCCAGCTCACCGAAGACAGGGGGAGAGGCAGATACGCAGTATTTT,CASSPKTGGEADTQYF
TRBV6-6,NA,TRBJ1-6,NA,TGTGCCAGCAGTTACTTACAGATCGATTCACCCCTCCACTTT,CASSYLQIDSPLHF
TRBV30,TRBD1,TRBJ1-2,once,TGTGCCTGGAGTCTAAGGACAGGCTTCAGTTACACCTTC,CAWSLRTGFSYTF
TRBV7-9,TRBD2,TRBJ2-1,NA,TGTGCCAGCAGCCTCGGACTAGGCAATGAGCAGTTCTTC,CASSLGLGNEQFF
TRBV27,NA,TRBJ1-2,NA,TGTGCCAGCAGTTTGACAGGCGACATCTATGGCTACACCTTC,CASSLTGDIYGYTF
TRBV18,TRBD1,TRBJ1-3,NA,TGTGCCAGCTCACCAGGAGGACAGGGATCCGGAAACACCATATATTTT,CASSPGGQGSGNTIYF
TRBV5-1,TRBD1,TRBJ2-7,NA,TGCGCCAGCAGCCCGCGCCGGGACAGGTCCTACGAGCAGTACTTC,CASSPRRDRSYEQYF
TRBV27,TRBD1,TRBJ2-7,NA,TGTGCCAGCAGTCCTTCCGGGACAGGGGTAATCCAGCAGTACTTC,CASSPSGTGVIQQYF
TRBV6-1,TRBD1,TRBJ1-4,NA,TGTGCCAGCTTAGCACAGACAGGGACGGGTGAAAAACTGTTTTTT,CASLAQTGTGEKLFF
TRBV6-6,TRBD2,TRBJ2-7,NA,TGTGCCAGCAGCCTACTGACTAGCGGGATCGTGGAGCAGTACTTC,CASSLLTSGIVEQYF
TRBV28,NA,TRBJ1-4,NA,TGTGCCAGCAGTCCGTTGTTTAACAATGAAAAACTGTTTTTT,CASSPLFNNEKLFF